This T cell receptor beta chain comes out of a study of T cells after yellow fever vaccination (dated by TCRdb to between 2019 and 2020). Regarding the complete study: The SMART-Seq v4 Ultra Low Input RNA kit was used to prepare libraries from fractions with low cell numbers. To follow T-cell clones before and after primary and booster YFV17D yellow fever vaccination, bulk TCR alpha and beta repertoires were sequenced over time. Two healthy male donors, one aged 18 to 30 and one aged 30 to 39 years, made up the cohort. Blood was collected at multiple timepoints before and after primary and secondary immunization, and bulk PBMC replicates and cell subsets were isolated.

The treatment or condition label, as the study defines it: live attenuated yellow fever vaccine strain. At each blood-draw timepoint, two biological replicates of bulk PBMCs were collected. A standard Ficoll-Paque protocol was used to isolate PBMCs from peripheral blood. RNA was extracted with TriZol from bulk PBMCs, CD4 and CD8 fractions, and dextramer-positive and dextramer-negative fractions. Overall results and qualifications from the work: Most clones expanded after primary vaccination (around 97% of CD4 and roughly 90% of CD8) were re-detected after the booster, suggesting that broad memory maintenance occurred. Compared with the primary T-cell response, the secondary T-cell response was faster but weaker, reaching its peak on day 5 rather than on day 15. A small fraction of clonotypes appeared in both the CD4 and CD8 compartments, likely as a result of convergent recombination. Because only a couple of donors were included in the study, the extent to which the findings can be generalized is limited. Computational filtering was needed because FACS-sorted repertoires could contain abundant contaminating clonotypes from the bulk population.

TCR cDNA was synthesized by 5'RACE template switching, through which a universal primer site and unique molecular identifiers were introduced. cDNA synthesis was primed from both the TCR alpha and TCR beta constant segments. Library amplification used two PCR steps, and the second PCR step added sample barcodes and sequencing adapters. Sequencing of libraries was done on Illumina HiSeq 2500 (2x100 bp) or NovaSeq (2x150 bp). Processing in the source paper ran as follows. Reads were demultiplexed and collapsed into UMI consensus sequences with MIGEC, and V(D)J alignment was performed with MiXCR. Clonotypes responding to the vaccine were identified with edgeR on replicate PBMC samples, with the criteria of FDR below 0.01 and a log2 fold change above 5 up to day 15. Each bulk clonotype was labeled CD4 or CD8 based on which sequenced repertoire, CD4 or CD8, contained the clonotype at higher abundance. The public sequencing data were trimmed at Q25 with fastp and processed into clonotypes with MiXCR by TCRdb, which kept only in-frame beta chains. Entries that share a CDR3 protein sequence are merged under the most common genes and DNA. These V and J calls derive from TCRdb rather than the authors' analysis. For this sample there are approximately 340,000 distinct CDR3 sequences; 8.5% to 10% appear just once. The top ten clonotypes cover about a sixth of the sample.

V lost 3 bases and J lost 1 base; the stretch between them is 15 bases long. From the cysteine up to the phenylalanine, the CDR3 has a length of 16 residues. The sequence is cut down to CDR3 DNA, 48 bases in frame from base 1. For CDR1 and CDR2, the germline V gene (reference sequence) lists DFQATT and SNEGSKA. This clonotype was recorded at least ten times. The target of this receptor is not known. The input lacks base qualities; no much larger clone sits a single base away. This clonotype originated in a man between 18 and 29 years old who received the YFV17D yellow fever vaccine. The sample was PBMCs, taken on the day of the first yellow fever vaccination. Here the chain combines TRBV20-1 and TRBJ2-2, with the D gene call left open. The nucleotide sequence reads TGCAGTGCTAGGCAGGCCGGTATGATGAACACCGGGGAGCTGTTTTTT. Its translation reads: CSARQAGMMNTGELFF.